This section outlines one T cell receptor (beta chain) sequence together with its context. What it recognizes is unknown. Data came from immunoSEQ multiplex PCR; TCRdb stores just in-frame clones and leaves some out. The sample lists about 24,000 clones; 76% were seen once. This sample stems from a study of vaccination effects on CD4 cells after COVID-19. From germline, CDR1 is LNHNV and CDR2 YYDKDF (reference sequence). The CDR3 extends over 14 amino acids. The V gene lost 8 bases and the J gene lost 3 bases, with 16 bases spanning the gap. Sequencing followed a ViraFEST assay step that expanded antigen-specific CD4+ T cells with viral peptide pools. Having been cultured for around ten days, the cells underwent CD4+ T cell isolation. Previously uninfected by SARS-CoV-2, the vaccine recipients also showed negative nucleocapsid antibodies. Supplemented with 7.5 to 10 IU/ml IL-2 and 10 ug/ml peptides, two million PBMC per well were kept in culture.

This sample comprised CD4+ T cells from PBMCs cultured with HCoV-NL63 spike peptides, obtained before COVID-19 vaccination. This TCR was recovered from a human donor who received a COVID-19 vaccine. This chain uses TRBV15 with TRBJ1-2, with a possible D match to TRBD1 (5 bases). CDR3 in DNA: TGTGCCACCCGTGGGGAGGGGAAGTACTATGGCTACACCTTC. Its translation: CATRGEGKYYGYTF.